Sequencing of this T cell receptor (beta chain) was carried out in a study of identifying expanded T cells in peripheral blood. The study's findings and limits: Roughly two-week clone count variance significantly increased as total template count grew. Differentially abundant clones: around 1.1 between replicates, roughly 16 at around 14 days, around 20 at four.

During the collection period, no donor immune events like infections were recorded. Some clones are missing from TCRdb's copy, which holds only in-frame ones; the method was immunoSEQ multiplex PCR. This table holds around 84,000 clones, 85% to 90% found once. Note on this clone: Its cognate antigen is unknown.

The sequenced material came from blood. This clonotype was sampled from a person between 18 and 69 years old in good health.

The CDR3 is CASRLGGGQHEKLFF. The DNA of the CDR3 is TGTGCCAGCAGACTCGGGGGAGGCCAACATGAAAAACTGTTTTTT. This chain uses TRBV27 with TRBJ1-4; possible D gene TRBD1, 5 bases. V was clipped by 6 bases and J by 6 bases, with 17 bases between them. The CDR3 length is 15 residues. Per germline, CDR1 MNHEY and CDR2 SMNVEV (reference sequence).